This TCR beta chain was sequenced for a study of T cells expressing NK-cell markers. TCRdb reprocessed the 5' RACE reads; each CDR3 protein has one entry and no DNA is given. The ten most abundant clones cover roughly 5.2% of a sample with a few hundred thousand distinct CDR3 sequences. The CDR3 covers 16 residues. CDR1 is MNHNS, CDR2 SASEGT, per germline. The material sequenced was blood T cells: a sorted CD56 or NKG2C T cell subset, CD4+ or CD8+ T cells, or bulk PBMC T cells (not recorded which). This receptor was identified in a man aged 18-70 years in good health. The chain employs TRBV6-1 and TRBJ2-3; the D gene TCRdb calls, TRBD1, cannot be checked with no DNA. CDR3 protein: CASRGAPGTVTDTQYF.